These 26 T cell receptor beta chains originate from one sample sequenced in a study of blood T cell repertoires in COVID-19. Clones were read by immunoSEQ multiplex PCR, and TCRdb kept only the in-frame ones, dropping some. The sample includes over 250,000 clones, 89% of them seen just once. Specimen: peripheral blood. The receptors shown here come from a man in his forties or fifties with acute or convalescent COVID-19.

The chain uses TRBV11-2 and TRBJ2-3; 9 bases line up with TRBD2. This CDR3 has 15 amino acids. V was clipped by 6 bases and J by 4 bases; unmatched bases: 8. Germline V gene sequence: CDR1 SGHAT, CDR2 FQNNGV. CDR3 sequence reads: CASRGLAIGSDTQYF. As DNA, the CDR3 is TGTGCCAGCAGGGGACTAGCAATCGGTTCAGATACGCAGTATTTT.

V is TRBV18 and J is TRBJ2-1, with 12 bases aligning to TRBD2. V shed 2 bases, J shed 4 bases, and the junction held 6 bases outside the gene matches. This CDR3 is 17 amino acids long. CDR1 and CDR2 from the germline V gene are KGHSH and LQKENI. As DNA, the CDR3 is TGTGCCAGCTCACCAGCCACTAGCGGGGGGACGTACAATGAGCAGTTCTTC. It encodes CASSPATSGGTYNEQFF.

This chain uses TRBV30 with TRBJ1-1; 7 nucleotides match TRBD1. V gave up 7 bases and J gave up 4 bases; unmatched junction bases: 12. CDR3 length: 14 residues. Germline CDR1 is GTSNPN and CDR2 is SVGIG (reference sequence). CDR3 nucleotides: TGTGCCTTATTCAAACAGGGGCCCTCCACTGAAGCTTTCTTT. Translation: CALFKQGPSTEAFF. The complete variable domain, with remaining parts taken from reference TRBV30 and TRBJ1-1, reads SQTIHQWPATLVQPVGSPLSLECTVEGTSNPNLYWYRQAAGRGLQLLFYSVGIGQISSEVPQNLSASRPQDRQFILSSKKLLLSDSGFYLCALFKQGPSTEAFFGQGTRLTVV.

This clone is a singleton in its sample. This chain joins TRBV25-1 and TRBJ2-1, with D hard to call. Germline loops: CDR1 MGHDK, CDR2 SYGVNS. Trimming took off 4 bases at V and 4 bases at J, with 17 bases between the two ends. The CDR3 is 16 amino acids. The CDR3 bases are TGTGCCAGCAGTGCCTCCCGGGTCCCGTTTTACAATGAGCAGTTCTTC. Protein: CASSASRVPFYNEQFF.

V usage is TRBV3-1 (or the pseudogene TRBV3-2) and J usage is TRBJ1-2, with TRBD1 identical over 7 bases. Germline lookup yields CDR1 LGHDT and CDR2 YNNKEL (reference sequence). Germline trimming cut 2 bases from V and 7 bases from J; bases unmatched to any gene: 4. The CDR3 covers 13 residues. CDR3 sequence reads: CASSQSDRAGYTF. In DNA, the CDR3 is TGTGCCAGCAGCCAATCAGACAGGGCTGGCTACACCTTC.

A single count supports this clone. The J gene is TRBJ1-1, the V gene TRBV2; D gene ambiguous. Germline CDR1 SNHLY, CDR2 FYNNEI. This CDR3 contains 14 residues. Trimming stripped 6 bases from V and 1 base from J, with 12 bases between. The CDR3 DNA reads TGTGCCAGCAGGCCCCTGGGAGCGAACACTGAAGCTTTCTTT. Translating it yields CASRPLGANTEAFF.

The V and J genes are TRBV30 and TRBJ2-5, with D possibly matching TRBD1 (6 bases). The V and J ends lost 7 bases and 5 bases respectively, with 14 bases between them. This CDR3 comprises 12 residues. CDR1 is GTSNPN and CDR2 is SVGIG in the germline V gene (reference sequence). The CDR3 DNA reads TGTGCCTTGGGGGCCCCGGGGGAGACCCAGTACTTC. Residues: CALGAPGETQYF.

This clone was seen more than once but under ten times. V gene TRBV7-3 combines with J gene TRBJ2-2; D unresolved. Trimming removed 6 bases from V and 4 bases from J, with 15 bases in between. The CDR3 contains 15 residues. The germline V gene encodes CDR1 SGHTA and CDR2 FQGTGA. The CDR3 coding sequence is TGTGCCAGCAGGGCAACCAGTCCGGGCACCGGGGAGCTGTTTTTT. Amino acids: CASRATSPGTGELFF.

The CDR3 here is CASSVVGGGTEAFF. The CDR3 DNA follows: TGTGCCAGCAGCGTAGTAGGGGGTGGCACTGAAGCTTTCTTT. The chain uses TRBV9 and TRBJ1-1, with a weak D call TRBD1 (6 bases). The V gene lost 0 bases and the J gene lost 4 bases, with 10 bases spanning the gap. This CDR3 is built from 14 residues. CDR1 SGDLS and CDR2 YYNGEE come from the germline V gene.

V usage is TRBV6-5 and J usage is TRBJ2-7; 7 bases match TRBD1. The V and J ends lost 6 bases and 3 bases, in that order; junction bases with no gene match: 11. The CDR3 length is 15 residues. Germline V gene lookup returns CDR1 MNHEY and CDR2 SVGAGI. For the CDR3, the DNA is TGTGCCAGCAGGCGCACAGGGGCCCCTGACTACGAGCAGTACTTC. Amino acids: CASRRTGAPDYEQYF.

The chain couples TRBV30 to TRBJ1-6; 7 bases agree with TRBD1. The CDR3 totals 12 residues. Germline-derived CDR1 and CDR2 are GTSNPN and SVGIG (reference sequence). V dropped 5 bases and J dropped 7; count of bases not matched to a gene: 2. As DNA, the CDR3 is TGTGCCTGGGGACAGGCGAATTCACCCCTCCACTTT. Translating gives CAWGQANSPLHF.

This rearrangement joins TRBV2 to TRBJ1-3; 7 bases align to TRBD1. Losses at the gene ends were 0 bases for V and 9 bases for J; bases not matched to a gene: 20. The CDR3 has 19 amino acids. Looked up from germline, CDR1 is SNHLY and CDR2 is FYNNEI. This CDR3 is CASSEAKRRTGDLVGTIYF. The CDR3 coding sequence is TGTGCCAGCAGTGAAGCGAAAAGGAGGACAGGCGACCTCGTGGGCACCATATATTTT.

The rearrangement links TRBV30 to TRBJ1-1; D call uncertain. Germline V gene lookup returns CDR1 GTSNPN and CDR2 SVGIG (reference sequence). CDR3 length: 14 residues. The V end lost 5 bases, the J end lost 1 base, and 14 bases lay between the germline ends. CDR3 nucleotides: TGTGCCTGGGTGGGGAGAAACCGGAACACTGAAGCTTTCTTT. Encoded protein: CAWVGRNRNTEAFF.

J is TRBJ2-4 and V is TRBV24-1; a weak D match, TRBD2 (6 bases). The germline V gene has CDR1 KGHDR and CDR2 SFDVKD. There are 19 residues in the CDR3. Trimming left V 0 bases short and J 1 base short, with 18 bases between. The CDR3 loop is CATSDLIDFSGGAKNIQYF. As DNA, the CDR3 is TGTGCCACCAGTGATTTGATAGACTTCTCCGGAGGGGCCAAAAACATTCAGTACTTC.

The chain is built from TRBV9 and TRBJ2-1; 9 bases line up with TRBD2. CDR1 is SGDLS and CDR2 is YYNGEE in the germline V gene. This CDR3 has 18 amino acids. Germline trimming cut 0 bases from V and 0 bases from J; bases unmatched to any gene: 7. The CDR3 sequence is CASSVGAGGFSSYNEQFF. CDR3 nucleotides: TGTGCCAGCAGCGTAGGAGCGGGGGGCTTTAGCTCCTACAATGAGCAGTTCTTC.

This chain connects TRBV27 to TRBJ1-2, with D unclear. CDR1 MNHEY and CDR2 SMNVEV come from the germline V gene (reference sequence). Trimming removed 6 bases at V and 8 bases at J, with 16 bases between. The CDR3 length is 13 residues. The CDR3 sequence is CASRSRDFRGYTF. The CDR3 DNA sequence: TGTGCCAGCAGGTCCCGGGATTTTAGGGGCTACACCTTC.

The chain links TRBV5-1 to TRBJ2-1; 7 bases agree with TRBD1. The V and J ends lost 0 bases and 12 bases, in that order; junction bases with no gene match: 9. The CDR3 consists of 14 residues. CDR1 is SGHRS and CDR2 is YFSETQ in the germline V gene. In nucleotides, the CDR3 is TGCGCCAGCAGCTTGGATCCTACAGGGGCGGGGCAGTTCTTC. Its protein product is CASSLDPTGAGQFF.

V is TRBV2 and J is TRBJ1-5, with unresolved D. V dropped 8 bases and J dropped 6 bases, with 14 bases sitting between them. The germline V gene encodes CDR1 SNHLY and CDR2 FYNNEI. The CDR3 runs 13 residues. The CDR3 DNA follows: TGTGCCAGCGGCAGTCAAGCGGCTCAGCCCCAGCATTTT. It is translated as CASGSQAAQPQHF. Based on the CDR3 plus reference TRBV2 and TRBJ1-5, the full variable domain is EPEVTQTPSHQVTQMGQEVILRCVPISNHLYFYWYRQILGQKVEFLVSFYNNEISEKSEIFDDQFSVERPDGSNFTLKIRSTKLEDSAMYFCASGSQAAQPQHFGDGTRLSIL.

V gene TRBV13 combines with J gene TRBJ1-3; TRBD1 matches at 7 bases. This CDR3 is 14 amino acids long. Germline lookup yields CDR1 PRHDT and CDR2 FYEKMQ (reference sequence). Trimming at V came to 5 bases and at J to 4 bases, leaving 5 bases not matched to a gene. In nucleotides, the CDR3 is TGTGCCAGCAGCGGAGGGGGCGCGGGAAACACCATATATTTT. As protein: CASSGGGAGNTIYF. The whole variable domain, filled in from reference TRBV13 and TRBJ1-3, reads AAGVIQSPRHLIKEKRETATLKCYPIPRHDTVYWYQQGPGQDPQFLISFYEKMQSDKGSIPDRFSAQQFSDYHSELNMSSLELGDSALYFCASSGGGAGNTIYFGEGSWLTVV.

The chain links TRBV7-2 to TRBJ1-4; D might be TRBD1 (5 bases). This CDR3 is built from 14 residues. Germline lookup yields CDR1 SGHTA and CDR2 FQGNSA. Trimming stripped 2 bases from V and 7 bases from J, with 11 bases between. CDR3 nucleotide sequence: TGTGCCAGCAGCTTATGGCAGGGTGGTGAAAAACTGTTTTTT. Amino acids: CASSLWQGGEKLFF. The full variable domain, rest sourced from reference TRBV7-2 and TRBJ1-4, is GAGVSQSPSNKVTEKGKDVELRCDPISGHTALYWYRQSLGQGLEFLIYFQGNSAPDKSGLPSDRFSAERTGGSVSTLTIQRTQQEDSAVYLCASSLWQGGEKLFFGSGTQLSVL.

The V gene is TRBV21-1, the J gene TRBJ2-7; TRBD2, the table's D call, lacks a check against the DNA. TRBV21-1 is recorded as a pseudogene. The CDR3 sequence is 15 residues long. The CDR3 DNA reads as TGTGCCAGCAGCGATCGGGGGGCCCATACCTACGAGCAGTACTTC. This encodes CASSDRGAHTYEQYF.

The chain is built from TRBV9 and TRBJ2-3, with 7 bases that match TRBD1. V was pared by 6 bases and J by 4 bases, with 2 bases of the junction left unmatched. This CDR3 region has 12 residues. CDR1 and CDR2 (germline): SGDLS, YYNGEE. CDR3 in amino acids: CASTTGADTQYF. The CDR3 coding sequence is TGTGCCAGCACCACAGGGGCAGATACGCAGTATTTT.

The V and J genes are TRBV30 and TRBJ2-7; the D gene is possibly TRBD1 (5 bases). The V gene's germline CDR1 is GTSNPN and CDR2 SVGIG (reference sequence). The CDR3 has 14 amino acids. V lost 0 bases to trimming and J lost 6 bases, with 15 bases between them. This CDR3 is CAWSVWGRPAEQYF. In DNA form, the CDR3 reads TGTGCCTGGAGTGTTTGGGGCAGGCCCGCCGAGCAGTACTTC.

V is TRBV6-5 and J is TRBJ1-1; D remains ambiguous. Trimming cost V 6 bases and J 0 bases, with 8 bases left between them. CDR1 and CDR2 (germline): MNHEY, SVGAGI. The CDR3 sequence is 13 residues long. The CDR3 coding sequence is TGTGCCAGCAGCGTGTTATTGAACACTGAAGCTTTCTTT. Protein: CASSVLLNTEAFF.

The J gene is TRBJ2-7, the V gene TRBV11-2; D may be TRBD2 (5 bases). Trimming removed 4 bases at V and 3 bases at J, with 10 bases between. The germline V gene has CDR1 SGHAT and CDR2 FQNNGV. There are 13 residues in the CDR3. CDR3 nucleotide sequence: TGTGCCAGCAGCTCCGGGGTGATCTACGAGCAGTACTTC. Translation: CASSSGVIYEQYF. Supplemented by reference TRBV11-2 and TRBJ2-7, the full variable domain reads EAGVAQSPRYKIIEKRQSVAFWCNPISGHATLYWYQQILGQGPKLLIQFQNNGVVDDSQLPKDRFSAERLKGVDSTLKIQPAKLEDSAVYLCASSSGVIYEQYFGPGTRLTVT.

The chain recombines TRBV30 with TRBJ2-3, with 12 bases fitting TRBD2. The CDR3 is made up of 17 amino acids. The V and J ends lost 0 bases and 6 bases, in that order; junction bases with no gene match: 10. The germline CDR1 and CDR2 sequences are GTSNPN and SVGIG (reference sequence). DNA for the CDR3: TGTGCCTGGAGTGTAGCCCGGACTAGCGGGGTTGTTGATACGCAGTATTTT. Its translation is CAWSVARTSGVVDTQYF. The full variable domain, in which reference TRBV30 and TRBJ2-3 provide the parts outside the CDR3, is SQTIHQWPATLVQPVGSPLSLECTVEGTSNPNLYWYRQAAGRGLQLLFYSVGIGQISSEVPQNLSASRPQDRQFILSSKKLLLSDSGFYLCAWSVARTSGVVDTQYFGPGTRLTVL.